The clone carrying this T cell receptor beta chain was detected ten times or more. As yet, its antigen is unknown. The CDR3 covers 15 residues. V shed 0 bases, J shed 6 bases, and the junction held 5 bases outside the gene matches. Germline V gene data show CDR1 as DFQATT and CDR2 as SNEGSKA (reference sequence). Sample-barcoded 5' priming and a J-beta primer mix drove a second PCR of about 7 to 12 cycles. Each CDR3 protein is one row after TCRdb ran MiXCR on the 5' RACE reads. This repertoire shows 850,000 to 950,000 distinct CDR3 sequences, 29% found once; its top ten account for 17%. This sample was included in a study of blood T cells in healthy people across ages. Study summary: Roughly one uniquely barcoded beta molecule per two T cells was captured. General study findings and limits: Long-lived donors carried more naive CD4+ cells and greater diversity than aged donors. Per million T cells, the diversity of TCR beta decreased roughly linearly as age advanced.

The source is a woman older than 75 in good health. The V and J genes are TRBV20-1 and TRBJ2-3; TRBD2 agrees at 11 bases. Input material: blood. In nucleotides, the CDR3 is TGCAGTGCTAGAGATAGCGGGGGGGCCCCGGATACGCAGTATTTT. Amino acid sequence: CSARDSGGAPDTQYF.